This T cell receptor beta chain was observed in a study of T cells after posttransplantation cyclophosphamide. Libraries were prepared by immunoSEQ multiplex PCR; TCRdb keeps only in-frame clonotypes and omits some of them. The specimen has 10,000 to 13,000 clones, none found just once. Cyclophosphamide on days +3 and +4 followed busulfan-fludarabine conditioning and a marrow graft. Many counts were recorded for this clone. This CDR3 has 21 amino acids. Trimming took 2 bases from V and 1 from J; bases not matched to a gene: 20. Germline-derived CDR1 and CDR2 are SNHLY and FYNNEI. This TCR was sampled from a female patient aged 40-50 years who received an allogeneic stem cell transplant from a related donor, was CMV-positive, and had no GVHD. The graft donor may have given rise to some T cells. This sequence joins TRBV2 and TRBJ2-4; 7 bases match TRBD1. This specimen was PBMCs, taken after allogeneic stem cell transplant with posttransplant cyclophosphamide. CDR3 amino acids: CASSERSFRGRPAYAKNIQYF. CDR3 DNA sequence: TGTGCCAGCAGTGAAAGATCTTTTAGGGGGCGCCCAGCCTATGCCAAAAACATTCAGTACTTC. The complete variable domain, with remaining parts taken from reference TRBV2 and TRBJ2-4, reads EPEVTQTPSHQVTQMGQEVILRCVPISNHLYFYWYRQILGQKVEFLVSFYNNEISEKSEIFDDQFSVERPDGSNFTLKIRSTKLEDSAMYFCASSERSFRGRPAYAKNIQYFGAGTRLSVL.